A single sample gave rise to the 14 T cell receptor beta chains below, sequenced in a study of blood T cell repertoires in COVID-19. TCRdb keeps only in-frame clones here, not all; method: immunoSEQ multiplex PCR. The sample holds under 350,000 clones; roughly 85% are singletons and the top ten take 4% to 5.5%. The sequencing input was PBMCs or T cells enriched from blood (not recorded which). The receptor set was obtained from a woman aged 40 to 50 with acute COVID-19.

This chain joins TRBV7-9 and TRBJ2-7; 9 nucleotides match TRBD2. CDR3 length: 14 amino acids. The germline V gene encodes CDR1 SEHNR and CDR2 FQNEAQ (reference sequence). The ends lost 4 bases at V and 6 bases at J; junction bases unmatched: 7. CDR3 loop: CASSWASGISEQYF. CDR3 sequence (DNA): TGTGCCAGCAGCTGGGCTAGCGGGATCTCCGAGCAGTACTTC.

The V gene is TRBV9, the J gene TRBJ2-7; TRBD1 agrees at 7 bases. The CDR3 has 15 residues. V lost 2 bases and J lost 4; bases outside the gene matches: 9. From germline, CDR1 is SGDLS and CDR2 YYNGEE. The CDR3 nucleotides read TGTGCCAGCAGCGTCGGTGGGACAGAGATTTACGAGCAGTACTTC. It codes for CASSVGGTEIYEQYF.

The V gene is TRBV28, the J gene TRBJ1-3; D gene uncertain. CDR3 length: 13 amino acids. V was cut by 8 bases and J by 0 bases, with 8 bases left in between. The germline V gene has CDR1 MDHEN and CDR2 SYDVKM. CDR3 residues: CASLESSGNTIYF. CDR3 nucleotide sequence: TGTGCCAGCCTGGAGAGCTCTGGAAACACCATATATTTT.

This clone occurred a few times. The chain carries TRBV7-8 and TRBJ2-5; TRBD1 is a possible D gene (6 bases). CDR1 is SGHVS, CDR2 FQNEAQ, per germline. The CDR3 loop spans 11 amino acids. The ends were cut back, 9 bases at V and 5 bases at J, with 10 bases in the middle. The CDR3 nucleotides read TGTGCCAGTGGGACAAGGGAGACCCAGTACTTC. The encoded protein is CASGTRETQYF.

The chain uses TRBV6-5 and TRBJ2-1, with a tentative D call TRBD1 (5 bases). With 6 bases removed from V and 7 bases from J, the gap between germline ends came to 16 bases. This CDR3 spans 14 amino acids. Germline CDR1 reads MNHEY; CDR2 reads SVGAGI. This CDR3 is CASSNWGSSNEQFF. Here the CDR3 DNA reads TGTGCCAGCAGCAATTGGGGCTCCTCGAATGAGCAGTTCTTC.

This chain joins TRBV2 and TRBJ1-4; 9 bases agree with TRBD1. The CDR3 is 15 residues long. Germline CDR1 and CDR2: SNHLY and FYNNEI. Trimming removed 4 bases from V and 7 bases from J; junction bases left unmatched: 7. CDR3 sequence: CASSASTGQGEKLFF. CDR3 nucleotides: TGTGCCAGCAGTGCCAGTACGGGACAGGGTGAAAAACTGTTTTTT. The entire variable domain, with the rest obtained from reference TRBV2 and TRBJ1-4, is as follows: EPEVTQTPSHQVTQMGQEVILRCVPISNHLYFYWYRQILGQKVEFLVSFYNNEISEKSEIFDDQFSVERPDGSNFTLKIRSTKLEDSAMYFCASSASTGQGEKLFFGSGTQLSVL.

This clone was seen a single time. This chain joins TRBV4-2 and TRBJ1-5; TRBD1 agrees at 11 bases. Trimming cost V 2 bases and J 7 bases; bases outside gene matches: 4. The CDR3 has 15 amino acids. CDR1 and CDR2 (germline): LGHNA, YNFKEQ. The CDR3 reads CASSQQGTGGQPQHF. The CDR3 DNA follows: TGTGCCAGCAGCCAACAAGGGACAGGGGGACAGCCCCAGCATTTT.

The V call is TRBV5-5, the J call TRBJ1-3, with no clear D. CDR3 length: 17 amino acids. From germline, CDR1 is SGHKS and CDR2 YYEKEE (reference sequence). V shed 0 bases and J shed 2 bases, with 15 bases lying between them. The CDR3 sequence: CASSLGRFVGTGNTIYF. The CDR3 DNA reads as TGTGCCAGCAGCTTGGGACGGTTCGTGGGCACTGGAAACACCATATATTTT. Drawing the rest from reference TRBV5-5 and TRBJ1-3, the complete variable domain is DAGVTQSPTHLIKTRGQQVTLRCSPISGHKSVSWYQQVLGQGPQFIFQYYEKEERGRGNFPDRFSARQFPNYSSELNVNALLLGDSALYLCASSLGRFVGTGNTIYFGEGSWLTVV.

The chain joins TRBV5-4 to TRBJ2-1; 7 bases agree with TRBD2. This CDR3 has 14 amino acids. J lost 5 bases, V lost 4 bases, and 6 bases had no gene match. Germline V gene sequence: CDR1 SGHNT, CDR2 YYREEE (reference sequence). The CDR3 coding sequence is TGTGCCAGCAGCCCCAGGACTAGTGACAATGAGCAGTTCTTC. It is translated as CASSPRTSDNEQFF.

This chain joins TRBV7-9 and TRBJ1-5; 11 bases fit TRBD1. Germline CDR1 is SEHNR and CDR2 is FQNEAQ (reference sequence). V lost 5 bases, J lost 9 bases, and 12 bases stayed unmatched. This CDR3 is 16 amino acids long. This CDR3 is CASSRGQGANESPQHF. In nucleotides, the CDR3 is TGTGCCAGCAGCAGAGGACAGGGGGCAAATGAGTCGCCCCAGCATTTT.

This clone occurred a few times. V gene TRBV4-2 combines with J gene TRBJ1-2; TRBD1 might be the D (5 bases). V lost 0 bases, J lost 4 bases, and 12 bases lay in between. The CDR3 totals 15 residues. Germline-derived CDR1 and CDR2 are LGHNA and YNFKEQ. The CDR3 loop reads CASSQDPTETYGYTF. In DNA form, the CDR3 reads TGTGCCAGCAGCCAAGACCCGACAGAGACCTATGGCTACACCTTC.

This chain connects TRBV2 to TRBJ1-1; D is unclear. Trimming left V 4 bases short and J 0 bases short, with 9 bases between. CDR1 is SNHLY and CDR2 is FYNNEI in the germline V gene. The CDR3 is 14 amino acids. In DNA form, the CDR3 reads TGTGCCAGCAGTGCCATCCCGGTGAACACTGAAGCTTTCTTT. Protein product: CASSAIPVNTEAFF.

The chain recombines TRBV7-2 with TRBJ2-3; 10 nucleotides align to TRBD2. The germline V gene has CDR1 SGHTA and CDR2 FQGNSA. The CDR3 is made up of 18 amino acids. With V trimmed by 1 base and J by 3 bases, 10 bases remained unmatched. The CDR3 DNA sequence: TGTGCCAGCAGCTTAGGACAGCGGGGGGGGTTTGGGACAGATACGCAGTATTTT. This translates into CASSLGQRGGFGTDTQYF.

The chain combines TRBV5-1 with TRBJ1-2, with D tentatively TRBD1 (6 bases). The CDR3 extends over 16 amino acids. Trimming took off 5 bases at V and 4 bases at J, with 21 bases between the two ends. The germline V gene encodes CDR1 SGHRS and CDR2 YFSETQ. CDR3 nucleotides: TGCGCCAGCAGTGAATCCAGAGGTGGGGGCGGCTATGGCTACACCTTC. It translates to CASSESRGGGGYGYTF.